This T cell receptor (beta chain) stems from a study of T cells in localized non-small cell lung cancer. Concerning this clone: Its antigen is still unknown.

The CDR3 is 14 residues long. The trim removed 5 bases at V and 4 bases at J, leaving 6 bases unmatched. Germline-derived CDR1 and CDR2 are LGHNA and YSLEER. TCRdb keeps only in-frame clones here, not all; method: immunoSEQ multiplex PCR. Seen here are about 33,000 clones, around 73% observed once, and the top ten hold around a third. The study's findings and limits: Median around 56 top-100 tumor clones were shared with paired adjacent lung. Peak T cell clonality was found in uninvolved adjacent lung, exceeding tumor.

J is TRBJ2-5 and V is TRBV4-3; 8 positions agree with TRBD1. The source is an older male donor with stage II squamous cell lung carcinoma. This specimen was peripheral blood, taken before any cancer treatment. The CDR3 sequence is CASSLRTGRETQYF. The DNA of the CDR3 is TGCGCCAGCAGCTTACGGACAGGGCGAGAGACCCAGTACTTC.